This T cell receptor (beta chain) is from a study of blood T cell repertoires in COVID-19 (TCRdb year 2020). Regarding the complete study: Collaborator samples came from the United States, Italy and Spain and covered acute and convalescent phases of COVID-19. The prospective study material was composed of cDNA or gDNA derived from T cells, B-cell-depleted T cells, or PBMCs. The dataset comprised deeply sampled blood TCRbeta repertoires from subjects exposed to, actively infected with, or recovered from COVID-19. The repertoires were released in a freely available public database intended as a resource for research on the immune response to SARS-CoV-2. The samples were drawn from the first 160 participants of the ongoing ImmuneRACE study and from some 1,300 subjects provided by 6 global collaborators. A de-identified subject ID, COVID-19 status, age in years and sex were almost always included in the sample metadata. HLA class I and class II types, where available, came from metadata supplied by the sample provider rather than from assay-based typing. On the study overall, not on this receptor specifically: The amount of clinical and demographic metadata varied by source and participant and was provided uncurated.

The immunoSEQ Assay, a bias-controlled multiplex PCR, was used to amplify TCRbeta CDR3 regions from genomic DNA. Turning to the authors' computational methods: The number of nucleated cells in each sample was estimated by amplification of reference gene primers within the assay. To quantify the absolute abundance of each unique TCRbeta CDR3 rearrangement, sequence reads were collapsed and filtered. Productive Simpson clonality was computed per sample as the square root of Simpson's diversity index over productive rearrangements. The table comes from immuneACCESS by way of TCRdb, which keeps in-frame sequences with V and J called. Part of the clones is missing from these tables; in studies checked, under half for an unresolved V gene and the rest for unknown reasons. V and J calls and clone size are copied from that table; D and trimming were computed from the DNA. This sample comprises 300,000 to 400,000 clones, about 89% of them detected only once. The ten largest clones represent about 3% of the sample.

In the case of this clone: There is no known antigen for this receptor. No much larger clone exists at a distance of one base, and base qualities are not known.

At one collaborating source in Seattle, patients were enrolled during active infection and were followed longitudinally through the course of disease. Whole blood was collected in K2EDTA tubes by collaborating institutions according to the institutions' own protocols. For TCRbeta analysis, collaborator samples were shipped as frozen whole blood, as isolated PBMCs, or as DNA extracted from either sample type. The germline V gene (reference sequence) supplies CDR1 SEHNR and CDR2 FQNEAQ. The CDR3 goes from the cysteine to the phenylalanine over 15 residues. Only the CDR3 part of the read is kept: 45 bases, read in frame from the first base. Trimming leaves V shorter by 2 bases and J shorter by 8 bases, with the junction holding 5 bases beyond the gene matches.

The source is a woman under 40 with COVID-19, enrolled during active disease. The chain employs TRBV7-9 and TRBJ2-1, with 11 central nucleotides matching TRBD2. Sequences were obtained from peripheral blood. The DNA reads TGTGCCAGCAGCTTAATTGGACTAGCGGGTGATGAGCAGTTCTTC. This gives the protein CASSLIGLAGDEQFF.